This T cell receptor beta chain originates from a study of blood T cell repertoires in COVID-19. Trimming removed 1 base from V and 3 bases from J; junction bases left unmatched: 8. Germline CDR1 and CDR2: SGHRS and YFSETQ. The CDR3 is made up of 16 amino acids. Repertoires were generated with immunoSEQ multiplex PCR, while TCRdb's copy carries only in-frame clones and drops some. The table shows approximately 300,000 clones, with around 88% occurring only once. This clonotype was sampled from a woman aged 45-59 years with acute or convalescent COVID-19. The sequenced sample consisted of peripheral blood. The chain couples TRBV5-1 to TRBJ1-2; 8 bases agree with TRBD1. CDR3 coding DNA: TGCGCCAGCAGCTTGCTAATCGCAGGGGGCGACTATGGCTACACCTTC. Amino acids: CASSLLIAGGDYGYTF.